This T cell receptor beta chain was obtained from a study of shared clonotypes between healthy human individuals. The V gene lost 7 bases and the J gene lost 5 bases, with 12 bases spanning the gap. The germline gives CDR1 SGHRS, CDR2 YFSETQ. CDR3 length: 12 amino acids. Profiled with immunoSEQ multiplex PCR; TCRdb holds only in-frame clones, not every one. This sample has roughly 720,000 clones; about 90% occur once, and the top ten carry less than 40%. In its sample, this clone was seen a few times. Sequenced material: memory CD8+ T cells from PBMCs. Subset defined: CD45RO+ cells pooled with CCR7-negative TemRA cells. The TCR sequence derives from a man aged 18-30 years in good health. Some clones in this sample may be carry-over from other donors' samples. V usage is TRBV5-1 and J usage is TRBJ1-1, with TRBD1 as a possible D gene (5 bases). Here the CDR3 reads CASRHGGTEAFF. In DNA, the CDR3 is TGCGCCAGCCGACACGGGGGTACTGAAGCTTTCTTT.